This T cell receptor (beta chain) was obtained from a study of OX40 agonist ivuxolimab in advanced cancers. Using immunoSEQ multiplex PCR, the repertoire was profiled, and TCRdb retains in-frame clones only, with some absent. The table includes around 64,000 clones, 85% to 90% detected once. This clone was seen only once. The sequencing here drew on CD4+ or CD8+ T cells sorted from blood, taken in a trial of the OX40 agonist ivuxolimab. This TCR came from an adult with an advanced solid tumor such as melanoma, head and neck, liver or kidney cancer.

The CDR3 is CASRATGYNEQFF. CDR3 DNA: TGTGCCAGCAGGGCAACAGGTTACAATGAGCAGTTCTTC. The chain uses TRBV28 and TRBJ2-1; TRBD1 might be the D (5 bases). CDR3 length: 13 residues. Trimming removed 6 bases from V and 4 bases from J, with 10 bases in between. Germline V CDR1 and CDR2: MDHEN, SYDVKM.